Reported below is one T cell receptor (beta chain). What it binds is unknown. These data come from a study of blood T cells in healthy people across ages. CDR1 and CDR2 (germline): MGHRA, YSYEKL. The CDR3 loop spans 15 amino acids. V was shortened by 3 bases and J by 7 bases, with 13 bases between the two germline ends. General study results and limits: Higher diversity and more naive CD4+ cells were features of long-lived donors, compared to aged donors.

Every donor contributed about 10 milliliters of peripheral blood by blood draw. Combining a sample-barcoded 5' primer with a J-beta primer mix, a second PCR ran for roughly 7 to 11 cycles. Tagging of each cDNA molecule was performed by a template-switch adaptor with 12 random nucleotides. Every individual sample yielded 2.5 million or more paired-end reads (each containing CDR3). TCRdb ran MiXCR on the 5' RACE reads and lists one entry per CDR3 protein. The data show over 1,500,000 distinct CDR3 sequences, around half seen once. The sequenced sample consisted of blood. The chain carries TRBV4-1 and TRBJ1-6; D is possibly TRBD1 (5 bases). The sequence was collected from a woman aged 40 to 50 in good health. This CDR3 reads CASSHTGRTNSPLHF. DNA for the CDR3: TGCGCCAGCAGCCACACGGGACGGACGAATTCACCCCTCCACTTT.